One T cell receptor beta chain is described in this entry. Antigen specificity is unknown. This record comes from a study of CD8+ T cells in alopecia areata. On the study more broadly: Patients received oral tofacitinib, 5 to 10 mg twice daily, for moderate-to-severe alopecia areata.

Study-level points and caveats: Scalp specimens additionally yield sequences from normal skin's resident alphabeta T cells.

Extracted RNA was reverse transcribed, and the resulting cDNA served as sequencing template. The table came from immunoSEQ multiplex PCR; TCRdb's copy has only in-frame clones and leaves some out. This table has about 130,000 clones, 49% appearing once. The CDR3 sequence is 16 residues long. V was clipped by 3 bases and J by 5 bases, with 16 bases between them. Germline CDR1 is MNHEY and CDR2 is SMNVEV (reference sequence). This chain connects TRBV27 to TRBJ1-4; a weak D match, TRBD1 (5 bases). The TCR originated in a human donor with alopecia areata. The sequences come from CD8+ T cells sorted from blood, collected at week 0. CDR3 sequence reads: CASSLAVVGANEKLFF. CDR3 bases: TGTGCCAGCAGTTTGGCGGTCGTAGGGGCAAATGAAAAACTGTTTTTT.